The 8 T cell receptor beta chains in this list originate from one sample, sequenced in a study of blood T cells in healthy people across ages (dated by TCRdb to between 2015 and 2016). The library was built by means of 5' RACE. The instrument was an Illumina HiSeq 2500. A second PCR of 7 to 11 cycles was run with a J-beta primer mix and a sample-barcoded 5' primer. TCRdb's own reprocessing of the public reads used fastp at Q25 and MiXCR and kept productive beta chains. Here each entry gathers all rows of one CDR3 protein and keeps the most common genes and DNA. This sample gives around 520,000 distinct CDR3 sequences in total; about 26% of them show up just once. The ten top clones hold approximately 3.6% of the sample. The same data also went into a second study, on T cells of mothers and their children.

The sequenced sample was blood. The source is a boy younger than 10 in good health.

This clonotype was counted a few times. The rearrangement links TRBV14 to TRBJ1-3; D is ambiguous. Trimming removed 4 bases at V and 1 base at J, with 11 bases between. This CDR3 region has 15 residues. Germline V gene lookup returns CDR1 SGHDN and CDR2 FVKESK. The CDR3 region has the DNA TGTGCCAGCAGCCGTGCCGTTAATTCTGGAAACACCATATATTTT. Amino acid sequence: CASSRAVNSGNTIYF.

The rearrangement joins TRBV21-1 to TRBJ2-7; the table's D call, TRBD1, has no DNA check behind it. TRBV21-1 is given as a pseudogene. The CDR3 is 16 residues long. CDR3 loop: CASSTPGREESYEQYF. In DNA, the CDR3 is TGTGCCAGCAGCACACCGGGACGGGAGGAGTCCTACGAGCAGTACTTC.

This clonotype was found many times. The rearrangement joins TRBV6-5 to TRBJ2-3, with D perhaps TRBD1 or TRBD2 (5 bases each). Trimming removed 2 bases from V and 3 bases from J, with 6 bases in between. Looked up from germline, CDR1 is MNHEY and CDR2 is SVGAGI. There are 13 residues in the CDR3. The CDR3 coding sequence is TGTGCCAGCAGTTACGGGGGAACAGATACGCAGTATTTT. Translated: CASSYGGTDTQYF.

This clonotype appeared a few times. Relative to the germline gene, one junction end is altered; a read error may explain this. The chain carries TRBV2 and TRBJ2-1, with D possibly matching TRBD2 (5 bases). This CDR3 is built from 15 residues. Germline CDR1 reads SNHLY; CDR2 reads FYNNEI. The CDR3 nucleotides read TGTGTCAGCAGCCCTAGCACTCGCCCCGACAATGAGCAGTTCTTC. Translation: CVSSPSTRPDNEQFF.

This clonotype has only a few counts. The chain has TRBV29-1 and TRBJ2-1, with a weak D call TRBD1 (5 bases). This CDR3 has 13 residues. V was pared by 4 bases and J by 9 bases, with 16 bases between. Germline lookup yields CDR1 SQVTM and CDR2 ANQGSEA. The CDR3 DNA reads as TGCAGCGTTGCGAGTGAGACAGCTATTGAGCAGTTCTTC. It yields the protein CSVASETAIEQFF.

The V and J genes are TRBV3-1 and TRBJ1-2; 8 nucleotides match TRBD1. Per the germline V gene, CDR1 is LGHDT and CDR2 is YNNKEL (reference sequence). The CDR3 runs 15 residues. Unmatched junction bases numbered 4, after V lost 1 base and J lost 3 bases. The CDR3 sequence: CASSQGTGWDYGYTF. DNA of the CDR3: TGTGCCAGCAGCCAAGGGACAGGGTGGGACTATGGCTACACCTTC.

This clonotype has a handful of counts. The V and J genes are TRBV4-3 and TRBJ2-2; 7 nucleotides agree with TRBD1. There are 16 residues in the CDR3. Germline-derived CDR1 and CDR2 are LGHNA and YSLEER. After removal of 1 base from V and 7 bases from J, the junction contained 9 bases not matched to a gene. This CDR3 is CASSQGTGEKNGELFF. In DNA form, the CDR3 reads TGCGCCAGCAGCCAAGGAACAGGGGAGAAGAACGGGGAGCTGTTTTTT.

The chain employs TRBV20-1 and TRBJ1-2; no definite D call. From germline, CDR1 is DFQATT and CDR2 SNEGSKA (reference sequence). V gave up 0 bases and J gave up 7 bases, with 15 bases separating them. This CDR3 is 14 amino acids long. CDR3 coding DNA: TGCAGTGCTAGAGATCCCAAGGCAGTCCGTGGCTACACCTTC. Translating gives CSARDPKAVRGYTF.